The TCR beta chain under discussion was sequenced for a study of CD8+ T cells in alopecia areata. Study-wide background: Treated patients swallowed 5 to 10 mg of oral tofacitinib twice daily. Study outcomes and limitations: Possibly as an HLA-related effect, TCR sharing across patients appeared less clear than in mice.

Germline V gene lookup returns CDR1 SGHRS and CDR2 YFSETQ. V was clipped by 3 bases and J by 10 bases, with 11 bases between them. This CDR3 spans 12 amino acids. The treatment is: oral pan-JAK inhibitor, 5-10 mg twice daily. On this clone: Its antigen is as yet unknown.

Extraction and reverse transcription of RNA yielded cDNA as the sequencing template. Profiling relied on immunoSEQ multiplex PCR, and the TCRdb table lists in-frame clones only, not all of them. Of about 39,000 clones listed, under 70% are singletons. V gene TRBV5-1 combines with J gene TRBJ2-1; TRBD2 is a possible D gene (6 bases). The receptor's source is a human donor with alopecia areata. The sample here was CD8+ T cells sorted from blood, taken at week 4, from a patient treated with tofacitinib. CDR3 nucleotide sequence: TGCGCCAGCAGCTCGGACTACCCAGAGCAGTTCTTC. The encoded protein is CASSSDYPEQFF.